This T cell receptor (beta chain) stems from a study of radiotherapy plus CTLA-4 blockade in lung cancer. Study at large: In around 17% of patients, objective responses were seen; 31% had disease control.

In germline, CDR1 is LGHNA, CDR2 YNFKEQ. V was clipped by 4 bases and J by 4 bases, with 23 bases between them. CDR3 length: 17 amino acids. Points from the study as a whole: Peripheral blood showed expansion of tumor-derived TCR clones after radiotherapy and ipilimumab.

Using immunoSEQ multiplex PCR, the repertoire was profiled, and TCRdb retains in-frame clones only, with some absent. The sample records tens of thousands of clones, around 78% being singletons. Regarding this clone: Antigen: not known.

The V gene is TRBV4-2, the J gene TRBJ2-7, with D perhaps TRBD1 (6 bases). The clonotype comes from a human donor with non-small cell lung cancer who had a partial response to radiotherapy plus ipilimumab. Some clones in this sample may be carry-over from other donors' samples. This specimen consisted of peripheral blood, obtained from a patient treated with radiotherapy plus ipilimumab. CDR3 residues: CASSPAERGGNVYEQYF. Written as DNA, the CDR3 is TGTGCCAGCAGCCCTGCAGAGCGAGGGGGAAACGTATACGAGCAGTACTTC.